This TCR beta chain appears in the sequencing data of a study of beta chain features in type 1 diabetes. Study-wide points: More deletions and fewer insertions at VDJ junctions were found in patients with type 1 diabetes.

Turning to this clone: Antigen specificity is unknown.

The whole isolated RNA underwent reverse transcription, so sequencing captured expressed TCRB transcripts. Assay: immunoSEQ multiplex PCR; the TCRdb copy retains only in-frame clones and omits some. The data hold a few hundred thousand clones, with approximately 15% observed a single time. The CDR3 totals 14 residues. Deletions cut 2 bases from V and 2 bases from J, with 9 bases between. This rearrangement joins TRBV23-1 to TRBJ2-5; the D is unclear. TRBV23-1 is recorded as an ORF, its role being uncertain. Input material: naive CD4+ T cells from blood. The clonotype originates from a woman younger than 30 in good health. The CDR3 loop reads CASSQPRWQETQYF. CDR3 in DNA: TGCGCCAGCAGTCAACCCAGGTGGCAAGAGACCCAGTACTTC.